The present T cell receptor (beta chain) was sequenced within a study of cytomegalovirus exposure and HLA in healthy donors. Study-wide points: Most TCRs appeared rarely, but some public TCRs recurred in many donors. There were 164 TCR beta chains listed as cytomegalovirus-associated. Three chains linked to CMV were shown in vitro to be specific for CMV antigens.

The count of this clone is one. Its target is unknown. This CDR3 comprises 16 residues. CDR1 is LNHNV and CDR2 is YYDKDF in the germline V gene (reference sequence). V dropped 4 bases and J dropped 4; count of bases not matched to a gene: 9. Sequenced by immunoSEQ multiplex PCR; TCRdb stores in-frame clones only, minus some. The repertoire consists of tens of thousands of clones, with roughly 92% occurring once and the leading ten covering around 1.1%. The donors were members of the validation cohort, which comprised roughly 130 subjects and was separate from the first cohort of 666 subjects. J is TRBJ2-5 and V is TRBV15; 10 bases map to TRBD2. Sequences were obtained from PBMCs. The sequence was collected from a woman aged 30 to 39 in good health and CMV-seropositive. CDR3 residues: CATSMSGRAYGETQYF. The CDR3 DNA follows: TGTGCCACCAGCATGAGCGGGAGGGCCTACGGAGAGACCCAGTACTTC.